This T cell receptor (beta chain) was identified during a study of blood T cell repertoires in COVID-19. Profiled with immunoSEQ multiplex PCR; TCRdb holds only in-frame clones, not every one. The sample lists roughly 40,000 clones; about 85% were seen once. The CDR3 is made up of 16 amino acids. From germline, CDR1 is SGHDN and CDR2 FVKESK. V gave up 1 base and J gave up 7 bases, with 14 bases separating them. The receptor was isolated from a man aged 50 to 59 in a cohort sampled during active COVID-19. The chain uses TRBV14 and TRBJ1-6; D not resolved. Sequencing was carried out using peripheral blood. CDR3 in amino acids: CASSQGGGPRNSPLHF. DNA for the CDR3: TGTGCCAGCAGCCAAGGTGGAGGGCCCCGGAATTCACCCCTCCACTTT.